This T cell receptor (beta chain) was found in a study of cytomegalovirus exposure and HLA in healthy donors (dated by TCRdb to 2016 to 2017). Notes on the research overall: According to an earlier analysis of several hundred of the donors, about 179 million T cells yielded over 90 million unique TCR beta sequences and 276 Gb of sequence data. Roughly 300 gigabases of sequencing data and 70 million to 85 million unique TCR sequences were included in an early release covering roughly 600 HLA-typed donors. The genetic ancestry cluster associated with self-reported Caucasian donors included about 84% of the roughly 400 genotyped donors. The study aimed to test whether signatures of past pathogen exposure could be identified by cataloging public T cell receptors. The T cell repertoires of some 700 subjects were profiled by immunosequencing and related to cytomegalovirus serostatus. A separate validation cohort of roughly 120 different subjects was used in addition to the approximately 610-subject first cohort. High-throughput TCR immunosequencing, statistical association of individual TCRs with disease status, and machine learning were combined to predict cytomegalovirus infection status. To study patterns of TCR occurrence, a later analysis re-analyzed previously published TCR beta repertoires from several hundred donors and added high-resolution HLA genotyping. Rather than using new phenotypic data, the later analysis identified candidate immune exposures from TCR beta sequences and from how often those sequences occurred across donors. An earlier analysis of 587 of the donors used high-throughput TCR beta sequencing to judge whether each TCR beta V gene segment behaved as functional or pseudogenic. Donor age, sex, ethnicity and CMV serostatus were compiled alongside the repertoire data. A later genetic analysis took genome-wide SNP genotypes for about three fifths of the roughly 670 donors and used that subset as a discovery cohort. All discovery cohort repertoires had been generated using a single sequencing platform. HLA typing included class I and class II loci at four-digit resolution. Typing coverage differed by locus: A, B, C, DRB1 and DQB1 were typed in roughly 629-630 donors, DQA1 in about 510, DPA1 in around 580, and DPB1 in 450 to 490. Because of strong linkage in the cohort, roughly five DR-DQ haplotypes were treated as single units for association and clustering. Among over 350 genotyped donors of the cohort, an average of roughly 240,000 unique TCR beta nucleotide sequences were sequenced per donor, roughly 18% of them non-productive. Study-wide findings and limitations: An association between a missense DCLRE1C variant and V-gene and J-gene trimming of TCR beta chains was found in a later genetic analysis and replicated in an independent cohort. Compared with equally common non-associated chains, HLA-associated TCR beta chains in a later analysis were more clonally expanded and had lower generation probabilities. A cluster of highly shared sequence variants was judged likely to be a technical artifact of the sequencing pipeline. The cohort was sequenced for TCR beta chains only, and without alpha or paired-chain data the features that could be detected were limited. In both the original and validation cohorts, the classifier was reported to diagnose cytomegalovirus status with high specificity and sensitivity. A later analysis reported that several top co-occurrence clusters appeared linked to parvovirus B19, influenza, CMV and Epstein-Barr virus. An earlier analysis of roughly 570 of the donors showed that most TCR beta V segments appeared in productive rearrangements either about 90% or about 30% of the time, which broadly matched IMGT annotations. The only immune exposure information available for the cohort was CMV serostatus. HLA typing was unavailable for some donors at each locus, so association tests used only the typed subset. Sequencing depth was assumed to be roughly uniform across donors in the presence/absence analyses, though that assumption may not hold. Some IMGT-functional V segments, including TRBV6-2 and TRBV6-3, could not be told apart with the 87-base-pair reads, so those segments were excluded. Because counts were too low, roughly 18 rarely observed V segments, including chromosome 9 orphons, were left out of the earlier analysis of 587 of the donors. In a later genetic analysis, fewer N-insertions in productive TCRs were reported among donors in an Asian-associated ancestry cluster than the roughly 700-donor mean. According to a later analysis, TCR association rates differed among HLA loci, with DRB1 alleles showing the most associated TCRs and HLA-C alleles showing the fewest. When HLA alleles, especially DR and DQ, strongly co-occurred, TCR associations were difficult to assign to individual alleles. A further reported finding was that TCR beta sequences accurately predicted the HLA-A and HLA-B alleles for most subjects in the first cohort. While some public TCRs were present in many individuals, most TCR sequences turned up only very rarely across donors. In the study, around 160 TCR beta chains were listed as associated with cytomegalovirus. Linkage disequilibrium might explain the correlated functional status among segregating V segments, but an unknown experimental factor could not be excluded. In a later analysis, most CMV-associated TCR beta chains were found to appear HLA-restricted, with HLA associations seemingly driven largely by CMV exposure. A few of the identified cytomegalovirus-associated TCR beta chains were confirmed in vitro to be specific for cytomegalovirus antigens. The authors suggested that the approach could potentially be generalized to other disease states and immunological phenotypes. Specific HLA alleles were associated with 18,000 or so TCR beta sequences at a false discovery rate of 0.05 in a later analysis.

Library preparation used the immunoSEQ multiplex PCR assay. For the multiplex PCR, a mixture combining 60 forward primers for TCR Vbeta segments and 13 reverse primers for TCR Jbeta segments was used. The CDR3 region of rearranged TCR beta genes was amplified from genomic DNA with a multiplex PCR assay. Amplified TCR beta libraries were sequenced as 87-base-pair reads on the Illumina HiSeq System. In the paper's pipeline: A later analysis tallied around 82 million unique TCR beta chains across the 600 to 700 repertoires, and around 10 million of those chains were shared by two or more donors. Raw reads were error-corrected and collapsed into unique sequences with a nearest-neighbor algorithm that merged closely related sequences to remove PCR and sequencing errors. To assign V, D and J gene segments, CDR3 sequences were aligned to IMGT reference sequences. For a sequence to be retained, a match of at least six nucleotides was required to both a V gene segment and a J gene segment. Rearrangements were called productive when the CDR3 lacked stop codons and stayed in frame with V and J; all others were non-productive. CDR3 was defined by IMGT convention, running from the second conserved V-encoded cysteine to the conserved J-encoded phenylalanine. The earlier analysis of 587 of the donors excluded sequences that lacked an unambiguous match to a single V gene segment. An earlier analysis of around 600 of the donors classified V segments as functional when productive rearrangements were above 56.7% and as segregating when the standard deviation between donors was above 5%. To diagnose cytomegalovirus status from the catalog of TCR beta chain sequences, a statistical classification framework was built. V and J gene assignment, in a later analysis, came from comparing TCR nucleotide sequences with IMGT/GENE-DB human TR gene sequences. Using the TCRdist pipeline, a later analysis assigned CDR3 sequences along with most-parsimonious VDJ recombination scenarios. In a later analysis, each TCR beta chain was defined by its CDR3 amino acid sequence together with its V-gene family, and reads lacking a unique V-gene family were excluded. A later analysis removed 500 to 650 highly shared, low-generation-probability nucleotide sequences to deal with suspected cross-contamination and a sequencing artifact. In a later analysis, a clonal expansion index for each public chain was calculated from normalized within-repertoire ranks of inferred template counts. A later analysis computed generation probabilities with a VDJ recombination model fitted to out-of-frame rearrangements, and checked the results against IGoR. A later analysis scored TCR-TCR, TCR-HLA and TCR-CMV co-occurrence with hypergeometric tests, applying a repertoire-size bias correction to TCR pairs. In a later analysis, false discovery rates were estimated by permuting HLA or CMV assignments 20 times. A later analysis grouped co-occurring TCRs with DBSCAN, adding TCRdist sequence similarity when clustering within HLA-allele-positive subsets. Co-occurrence clustering excluded repertoires with fewer than 30,000 or more than 120,000 public chains, plus five with anomalous nucleotide sharing. This immuneACCESS table, as held by TCRdb, lists in-frame sequences with V and J called but not all clones. Of the missing ones, under half trace to an unresolved V gene in checked studies; the others have no known cause. V and J calls plus clone size are reproduced from that table; the DNA served to infer D and trimming. This sample lists 150,000 to 200,000 clones; about 72% were detected once. 1.4% to 1.5% of the sample belongs to the ten largest clones.

The cohort was made up of 650 to 700 healthy bone marrow donors. At the time of sampling, every cohort member was nominally healthy, though immune exposures that went unrecorded were likely present. The donor was CMV seronegative and was included in the group of a few hundred seronegative cohort members. Each donor provided a peripheral blood sample, and peripheral blood mononuclear cells were used for TCR beta sequencing. The Qiagen DNeasy Blood Extraction Kit was used to extract genomic DNA from the blood cell samples. The CDR3 has 15 amino acids, counting the end cysteine and phenylalanine. Just CDR3 DNA is preserved here, 45 bases in frame from base 1. CDR1 and CDR2 are drawn from the germline V gene: SGHAT, FQNNGV. For this chain, trimming is 5 bases at the V end and 0 bases at the J end, and the number of junction bases without a gene match is 5. Turning to this clone: The antigen it binds to is not known. Per-base quality was not reported, and no clone a single base away is much larger than it.

The TCR comes from a male donor in good health and CMV-seronegative. The specimen sequenced was PBMCs. This receptor chain uses TRBV11-2 and TRBJ2-7; 9 central bases correspond to TRBD1. Here the CDR3 is given as CASSPDRGSSYEQYF. The DNA is as follows: TGTGCCAGCAGCCCGGACAGGGGCAGCTCCTACGAGCAGTACTTC.